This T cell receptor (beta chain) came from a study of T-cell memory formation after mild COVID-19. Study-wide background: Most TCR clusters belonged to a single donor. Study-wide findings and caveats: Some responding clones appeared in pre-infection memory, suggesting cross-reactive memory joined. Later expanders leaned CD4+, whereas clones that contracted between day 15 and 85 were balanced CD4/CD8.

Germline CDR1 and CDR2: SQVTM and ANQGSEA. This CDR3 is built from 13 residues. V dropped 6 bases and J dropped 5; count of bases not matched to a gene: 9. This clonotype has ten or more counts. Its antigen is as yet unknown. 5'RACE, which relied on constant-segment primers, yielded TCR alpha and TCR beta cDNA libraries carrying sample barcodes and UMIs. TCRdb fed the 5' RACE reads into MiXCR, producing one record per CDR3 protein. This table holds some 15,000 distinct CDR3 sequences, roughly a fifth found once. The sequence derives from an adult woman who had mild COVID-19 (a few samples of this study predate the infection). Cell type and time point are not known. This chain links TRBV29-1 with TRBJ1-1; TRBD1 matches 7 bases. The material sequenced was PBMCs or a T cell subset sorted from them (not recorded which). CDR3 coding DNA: TGCAGCGTGGCACAGGGGTCTCGGACTGAAGCTTTCTTT. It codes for CSVAQGSRTEAFF.